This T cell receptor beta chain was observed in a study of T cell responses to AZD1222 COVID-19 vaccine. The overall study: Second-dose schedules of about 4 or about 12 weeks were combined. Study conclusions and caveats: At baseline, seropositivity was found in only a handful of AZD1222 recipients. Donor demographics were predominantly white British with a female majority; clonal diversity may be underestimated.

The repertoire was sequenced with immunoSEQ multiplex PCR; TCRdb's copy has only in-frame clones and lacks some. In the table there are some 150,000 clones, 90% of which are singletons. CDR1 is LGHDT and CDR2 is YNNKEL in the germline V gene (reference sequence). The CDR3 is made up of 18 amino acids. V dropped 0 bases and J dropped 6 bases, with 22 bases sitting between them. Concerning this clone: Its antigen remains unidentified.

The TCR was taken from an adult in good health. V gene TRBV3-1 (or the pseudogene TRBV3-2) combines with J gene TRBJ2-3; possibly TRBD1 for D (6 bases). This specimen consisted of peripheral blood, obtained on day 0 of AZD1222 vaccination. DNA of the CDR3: TGTGCCAGCAGCCAAGATAACGTCAGGGGACGCCGGGTGGATACGCAGTATTTT. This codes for CASSQDNVRGRRVDTQYF.